Below are 21 T cell receptor beta chains sequenced from a single sample in a study of T cell responses to AZD1222 COVID-19 vaccine. TCRdb keeps only in-frame clones here, not all; method: immunoSEQ multiplex PCR. Seen here are about 140,000 clones, under 95% observed once, and the top ten hold around 3%. This specimen was peripheral blood, taken on day 0 of AZD1222 vaccination. These receptors were collected from an adult in good health.

The V gene is TRBV5-4, the J gene TRBJ1-4, with D possibly TRBD1 on 6 matching bases. The CDR3 has 17 residues. V lost 2 bases to trimming and J lost 7 bases, with 21 bases between them. Germline V gene lookup returns CDR1 SGHNT and CDR2 YYREEE (reference sequence). The CDR3 DNA is TGTGCCAGCAGCTTAGGGGGAGTGGGGGGCTTAAGTGAAAAACTGTTTTTT. Protein product: CASSLGGVGGLSEKLFF.

The chain uses TRBV4-1 and TRBJ2-5; D perhaps matches TRBD2 (6 bases). Trimming shortened V by 1 base and J by 5 bases, and 14 bases separated the two germline ends. Germline values: CDR1 MGHRA, CDR2 YSYEKL. This CDR3 comprises 15 residues. The CDR3: CASSQGTQGGETQYF. CDR3 DNA: TGCGCCAGCAGCCAAGGGACACAAGGAGGGGAGACCCAGTACTTC.

V is TRBV5-1 and J is TRBJ2-1; 8 bases map to TRBD1. The CDR3 is 16 amino acids. Trimming took 3 bases from V and 2 from J; bases not matched to a gene: 7. Germline lookup yields CDR1 SGHRS and CDR2 YFSETQ. The CDR3 DNA reads as TGCGCCAGCAGCTCGGTGGCAGGGGGCCCCTACAATGAGCAGTTCTTC. Translating it yields CASSSVAGGPYNEQFF. The variable domain in full, completed from reference TRBV5-1 and TRBJ2-1, reads KAGVTQTPRYLIKTRGQQVTLSCSPISGHRSVSWYQQTPGQGLQFLFEYFSETQRNKGNFPGRFSGRQFSNSRSEMNVSTLELGDSALYLCASSSVAGGPYNEQFFGPGTRLTVL.

This clone is a singleton in its sample. V and J are TRBV4-3 and TRBJ2-3, with D possibly TRBD1 on 7 matching bases. V was trimmed by 3 bases and J by 2 bases, leaving 30 bases between them. This CDR3 comprises 21 residues. Germline CDR1 LGHNA, CDR2 YSLEER. CDR3 nucleotides: TGCGCCAGCAGCCAGAAGTCCCTTGTCACAGGGGACTTCTCCTCCACAGATACGCAGTATTTT. This sequence encodes CASSQKSLVTGDFSSTDTQYF.

The chain links TRBV6-5 to TRBJ1-4; no clear D gene. CDR3 length equals 16 residues. CDR1 and CDR2 (germline): MNHEY, SVGAGI. V lost 2 bases and J 4 bases, leaving 14 bases between the germline ends. The CDR3 loop is CASSYDGLLRNEKLFF. CDR3 bases: TGTGCCAGCAGTTACGATGGACTCCTACGTAATGAAAAACTGTTTTTT.

The V and J genes are TRBV10-3 and TRBJ2-7; 7 bases agree with TRBD2. This CDR3 has 15 residues. J lost 2 bases, V lost 6 bases, and 10 bases had no gene match. Germline CDR1 is ENHRY and CDR2 is SYGVKD. CDR3 protein: CAIRDPSGRPYEQYF. The CDR3 DNA reads TGTGCCATCAGGGATCCTAGCGGTCGACCCTACGAGCAGTACTTC.

The gene calls are TRBV7-8 and TRBJ1-1; unclear D gene. This CDR3 comprises 14 residues. V was shortened by 1 base and J by 7 bases, with 13 bases between the two germline ends. The germline CDR1 and CDR2 sequences are SGHVS and FQNEAQ. CDR3 protein: CASSLVPVGYEAFF. CDR3 nucleotides: TGTGCCAGCAGCTTAGTGCCCGTTGGGTATGAAGCTTTCTTT.

V gene TRBV11-3 combines with J gene TRBJ1-4, with D unresolved. V dropped 1 base and J dropped 4 bases, with 10 bases sitting between them. This CDR3 is 15 amino acids long. CDR1 and CDR2 (germline): SGHNT, YENEEA. The CDR3 bases are TGTGCCAGCAGCTTAGGGGATGGAGGTAATGAAAAACTGTTTTTT. Translation gives CASSLGDGGNEKLFF.

This rearrangement joins TRBV2 to TRBJ2-7, with D maybe TRBD2 (5 bases). V was shortened by 4 bases and J by 6 bases, with 7 bases between the two germline ends. Germline-derived CDR1 and CDR2 are SNHLY and FYNNEI. This CDR3 spans 11 amino acids. In DNA form, the CDR3 reads TGTGCCAGCAGTGGTCGGGGCGAGCAGTACTTC. Its protein is CASSGRGEQYF.

V usage is TRBV5-4 and J usage is TRBJ2-1; a possible D gene is TRBD1 (5 bases). The V gene's germline CDR1 is SGHNT and CDR2 YYREEE (reference sequence). Trimming took 5 bases from V and 3 from J, leaving 6 bases between them. The CDR3 is made up of 12 amino acids. The CDR3: CASRGDYNEQFF. CDR3 bases: TGTGCCAGCAGAGGGGACTACAATGAGCAGTTCTTC.

The chain links TRBV2 to TRBJ2-1, with D maybe TRBD2 (5 bases). CDR3 size: 13 residues. V dropped 6 bases and J dropped 8 bases, with 14 bases sitting between them. Germline lookup yields CDR1 SNHLY and CDR2 FYNNEI. The CDR3 DNA reads as TGTGCCAGCAGCGGACTCGGCCGGCATGAGCAGTTCTTC. This gives the protein CASSGLGRHEQFF.

V is TRBV7-2 and J is TRBJ2-7; the D gene is possibly TRBD1 (5 bases). In germline, CDR1 is SGHTA, CDR2 FQGNSA. This CDR3 region has 15 residues. Between the trimmed V and J ends, which lost 6 bases and 0 bases, there was a span of 15 bases. Here the CDR3 reads CASSLTGVSSYEQYF. The CDR3 DNA sequence: TGTGCCAGCAGTCTTACAGGAGTAAGCTCCTACGAGCAGTACTTC.

The CDR3 sequence: CASSEVGQGVKLFF. The CDR3 DNA follows: TGTGCCAGCAGTGAAGTGGGACAGGGAGTGAAACTGTTTTTT. The chain uses TRBV6-1 and TRBJ1-4; 9 bases agree with TRBD1. Germline CDR1 and CDR2: MNHNS and SASEGT. J lost 11 bases, V lost 1 base, and 5 bases had no gene match. The CDR3 is 14 amino acids.

The V gene is TRBV20-1, the J gene TRBJ1-2; TRBD1 agrees at 10 bases. CDR1 and CDR2 (germline): DFQATT, SNEGSKA (reference sequence). This CDR3 comprises 10 residues. V lost 6 bases and J lost 14; bases outside the gene matches: 6. CDR3 residues: CSATGQGGTF. The CDR3 DNA is TGCAGTGCGACCGGACAGGGGGGAACCTTC.

The chain employs TRBV7-9 and TRBJ2-2, with D perhaps TRBD1 (5 bases). The CDR3 sequence is 14 residues long. From germline, CDR1 is SEHNR and CDR2 FQNEAQ (reference sequence). The V end lost 4 bases, the J end lost 5 bases, and 11 bases lay between the germline ends. The CDR3 nucleotides read TGTGCCAGCAGCTCCTTTAGGGGAACCGGGGAGCTGTTTTTT. This encodes CASSSFRGTGELFF.

The rearrangement links TRBV6-7 to TRBJ2-7; possibly TRBD2 for D (5 bases). TRBV6-7 is noted as an ORF with a role that remains uncertain. The CDR3 totals 12 residues. CDR3 DNA: TGTGGCTTGGGCGGGTTCTCCTACGAGCAGTACTTC. Amino acid sequence: CGLGGFSYEQYF.

This sequence joins TRBV6-1 and TRBJ2-5; D gene uncertain. Germline V gene lookup returns CDR1 MNHNS and CDR2 SASEGT. This CDR3 region has 13 residues. V gave up 1 base and J gave up 7 bases, with 10 bases separating them. The CDR3 region has the DNA TGTGCCAGCAGTGAAGGTCCATTGCTGACCCAGTACTTC. Its protein product is CASSEGPLLTQYF.

V is TRBV14 and J is TRBJ2-7, with D uncertain. The germline gives CDR1 SGHDN, CDR2 FVKESK. V was pared by 1 base and J by 6 bases, with 10 bases between. The length of the CDR3 is 13 residues. The CDR3 region has the DNA TGTGCCAGCAGCCAAGTGCTCCGGTTCGAGCAGTACTTC. Its translation: CASSQVLRFEQYF.

This chain uses TRBV13 with TRBJ2-2; D is unresolved. Germline CDR1 is PRHDT and CDR2 is FYEKMQ (reference sequence). With 2 bases removed from V and 5 bases from J, the gap between germline ends came to 6 bases. The length of the CDR3 is 13 residues. The CDR3 loop reads CASSLSPTGELFF. The CDR3 nucleotides read TGTGCCAGCAGCTTAAGCCCTACCGGGGAGCTGTTTTTT.

The CDR3 sequence: CASRKGGPGELFF. In nucleotides, the CDR3 is TGTGCCAGCAGAAAAGGAGGACCCGGGGAGCTGTTTTTT. The chain links TRBV12-3 or TRBV12-4 to TRBJ2-2, with D tentatively TRBD2 (5 bases). The CDR3 is made up of 13 amino acids. With 6 bases removed from V and 6 bases from J, the gap between germline ends came to 11 bases.

V gene TRBV11-2 combines with J gene TRBJ2-1, with TRBD2 identical over 12 bases. The V and J ends lost 5 bases and 9 bases, in that order; junction bases with no gene match: 8. The CDR3 is 15 residues long. Per germline, CDR1 SGHAT and CDR2 FQNNGV. The CDR3 nucleotides read TGTGCCAGCAGCGACTGGACTAGCGGGAACGGTGAGCAGTTCTTC. Its translation is CASSDWTSGNGEQFF. Drawing the rest from reference TRBV11-2 and TRBJ2-1, the complete variable domain is EAGVAQSPRYKIIEKRQSVAFWCNPISGHATLYWYQQILGQGPKLLIQFQNNGVVDDSQLPKDRFSAERLKGVDSTLKIQPAKLEDSAVYLCASSDWTSGNGEQFFGPGTRLTVL.